This TCR beta chain came from a study of cytomegalovirus exposure and HLA in healthy donors. Germline V lookup: CDR1 MNHEY, CDR2 SVGAGI. The CDR3 runs 15 residues. The V end was cut by 0 bases, the J end by 1 base, with 9 bases between. Points from the study as a whole: In a later analysis, specific HLA alleles were associated with 15,000 to 20,000 TCR beta sequences at a 0.05 false discovery rate.

Use of 60 Vbeta and 13 Jbeta primers characterized the PCR. Generated by immunoSEQ multiplex PCR, the TCRdb table keeps only in-frame clones and is missing some. Here the sample spans roughly 110,000 clones, 73% being singletons. Healthy bone marrow donors supplied every sample. This clone was picked up a small number of times. The antigen is not known. The rearrangement uses TRBV6-5 and TRBJ1-1; tentatively, D is TRBD1 (5 bases). The sample comprised PBMCs. This TCR was recovered from a man younger than 40 in good health and CMV-seronegative. CDR3 sequence (DNA): TGTGCCAGCAGTTACTCGATCGGACAGAACACTGAAGCTTTCTTT. It codes for CASSYSIGQNTEAFF.